This passage covers 16 T cell receptor beta chains from one sample sequenced in a study of OX40 agonist ivuxolimab in advanced cancers. TCRdb's copy holds only in-frame clones and misses some; the assay was immunoSEQ multiplex PCR. The table records fewer than 60,000 clones, 85% of them present only once. Sequenced material: CD4+ or CD8+ T cells sorted from blood, taken in a trial of the OX40 agonist ivuxolimab. These receptors were obtained from an adult with an advanced solid tumor such as melanoma, head and neck, liver or kidney cancer.

The chain combines TRBV5-1 with TRBJ2-3; the match to TRBD2 covers 14 bases. In germline, CDR1 is SGHRS, CDR2 YFSETQ. Trimming at V came to 4 bases and at J to 0 bases, leaving 10 bases not matched to a gene. This CDR3 is built from 19 residues. The CDR3 nucleotides are TGCGCCAGCAGCGGGACTAGCGGGGGTGTTTACCCTAGCACAGATACGCAGTATTTT. Protein sequence: CASSGTSGGVYPSTDTQYF.

The chain is built from TRBV5-6 and TRBJ1-4, with 7 bases lining up with TRBD1. Germline CDR1 reads SGHDT; CDR2 reads YYEEEE. The J segment lost 6 bases and the V segment lost 4 bases, leaving 9 bases of the junction unmatched. The length of the CDR3 is 15 residues. CDR3 nucleotides: TGTGCCAGCAGCCCCCAGGGACAGCGGGATGAAAAACTGTTTTTT. As protein: CASSPQGQRDEKLFF.

Worth noting for this clone: The junction and the germline gene differ at one end; a read error may be behind it. CDR3 nucleotide sequence: TGTGCCAGCAGCCTAGGACTAGCGGGCGCGAACACCGGGGAGCTGTTTTTT. Translating gives CASSLGLAGANTGELFF. The chain links TRBV13 to TRBJ2-2; 11 bases are shared with TRBD2. CDR3 length: 17 residues. Germline values: CDR1 PRHDT, CDR2 FYEKMQ (reference sequence).

CDR3 DNA: TGCGCCAGCAGCCAAGATTATGGGACAGGACATGATGGCTACACCTTC. Protein product: CASSQDYGTGHDGYTF. This sequence joins TRBV4-3 and TRBJ1-2; 8 bases align to TRBD1. This CDR3 contains 16 residues. V lost 0 bases, J lost 6 bases, and 9 bases stayed unmatched. Per germline, CDR1 LGHNA and CDR2 YSLEER.

This clone was picked up a small number of times. The chain combines TRBV7-3 with TRBJ2-3, with a possible D match to TRBD1 (6 bases). CDR1 SGHTA and CDR2 FQGTGA come from the germline V gene. The CDR3 has 14 residues. The V end was cut by 3 bases, the J end by 2 bases, with 9 bases between. The CDR3 spells CASSLGDTTDTQYF. In DNA, the CDR3 is TGTGCCAGCAGCTTGGGGGACACCACAGATACGCAGTATTTT.

This chain joins TRBV4-2 and TRBJ2-2; 7 bases align to TRBD1. V was pared by 0 bases and J by 7 bases, with 2 bases of the junction left unmatched. From germline, CDR1 is LGHNA and CDR2 YNFKEQ. The CDR3 runs 14 residues. The CDR3 nucleotides read TGTGCCAGCAGCCAAGAACAGGGGTTCGGGGAGCTGTTTTTT. It is translated as CASSQEQGFGELFF.

The rearrangement joins TRBV5-1 to TRBJ2-1; D gene uncertain. Looked up from germline, CDR1 is SGHRS and CDR2 is YFSETQ. V was shortened by 2 bases and J by 0 bases, with 12 bases between the two germline ends. The CDR3 contains 16 residues. CDR3 nucleotides: TGCGCCAGCAGCTTCCAGGCCAGGAGCTCCTACAATGAGCAGTTCTTC. This gives the protein CASSFQARSSYNEQFF. The variable domain in full, completed from reference TRBV5-1 and TRBJ2-1, reads KAGVTQTPRYLIKTRGQQVTLSCSPISGHRSVSWYQQTPGQGLQFLFEYFSETQRNKGNFPGRFSGRQFSNSRSEMNVSTLELGDSALYLCASSFQARSSYNEQFFGPGTRLTVL.

The V call is TRBV6-5, the J call TRBJ2-7, with D unresolved. V dropped 5 bases and J dropped 1 base, with 9 bases sitting between them. The CDR3 has 13 amino acids. Germline V lookup: CDR1 MNHEY, CDR2 SVGAGI. CDR3 amino acids: CASSRSESYEQYF. CDR3 bases: TGTGCCAGCAGTCGATCGGAGTCCTACGAGCAGTACTTC.

This sequence joins TRBV5-5 and TRBJ1-5; the match to TRBD1 covers 9 bases. The V segment lost 2 bases and the J segment 4 bases; nucleotides outside the gene matches: 10. The CDR3 loop spans 17 amino acids. Germline loops: CDR1 SGHKS, CDR2 YYEKEE (reference sequence). The CDR3 DNA follows: TGTGCCAGCAGCTTATGGGACAGGGAGATTGGGAATCAGCCCCAGCATTTT. It specifies CASSLWDREIGNQPQHF.

This clone is a singleton in its sample. The chain carries TRBV6-4 and TRBJ1-5; D possibly corresponds to TRBD1 (5 bases). Germline lookup yields CDR1 MRHNA and CDR2 SNTAGT. The V and J ends lost 2 bases and 0 bases respectively, with 14 bases between them. This CDR3 comprises 17 residues. The CDR3 DNA follows: TGTGCCAGCAGTGACATAAAGGACAACTATAGCAATCAGCCCCAGCATTTT. Protein sequence: CASSDIKDNYSNQPQHF.

This clone is labeled hyperexpanded. Its ends do not fully match the called genes, so a read error is possible. The chain has TRBV7-3 and TRBJ2-1; no definite D call. CDR1 SGHTA and CDR2 FQGTGA come from the germline V gene. This CDR3 is 14 amino acids long. The CDR3: CASSSLGSNNEQFF. The CDR3 DNA follows: TGTGCCAGCAGCTCTCTGGGCTCCAACAATGAGCAGTTCTTC.

CDR3 sequence (DNA): TGCGCCAGCAGCTTCGTGGGCATGAACACTGAAGCTTTCTTT. It codes for CASSFVGMNTEAFF. The chain links TRBV5-1 to TRBJ1-1; D call uncertain. This CDR3 comprises 14 residues. Germline V gene lookup returns CDR1 SGHRS and CDR2 YFSETQ. Trimming removed 2 bases from V and 0 bases from J, with 8 bases in between.

This sequence joins TRBV19 and TRBJ1-2; no firm D call. This CDR3 is 15 amino acids long. The V end lost 5 bases, the J end lost 2 bases, and 15 bases lay between the germline ends. CDR1 is LNHDA, CDR2 SQIVND, per germline (reference sequence). CDR3: CASSPSLAGNYGYTF. CDR3 sequence (DNA): TGTGCCAGTAGTCCGAGCCTTGCCGGAAACTATGGCTACACCTTC. Full variable domain (remainder filled in from reference TRBV19 and TRBJ1-2): DGGITQSPKYLFRKEGQNVTLSCEQNLNHDAMYWYRQDPGQGLRLIYYSQIVNDFQKGDIAEGYSVSREKKESFPLTVTSAQKNPTAFYLCASSPSLAGNYGYTFGSGTRLTVV.

The chain combines TRBV16 with TRBJ2-7; 14 positions agree with TRBD2. The CDR3 totals 18 residues. Germline CDR1 is KGHSY and CDR2 is FQNENV. After removal of 4 bases from V and 2 bases from J, the junction contained 10 bases not matched to a gene. Written as DNA, the CDR3 is TGTGCCAGCAGCCTAAGACTAGCGGGGGGGCCGAACCCCTACGAGCAGTACTTC. This encodes CASSLRLAGGPNPYEQYF. Full variable domain (remainder filled in from reference TRBV16 and TRBJ2-7): GEEVAQTPKHLVRGEGQKAKLYCAPIKGHSYVFWYQQVLKNEFKFLISFQNENVFDETGMPKERFSAKCLPNSPCSLEIQATKLEDSAVYFCASSLRLAGGPNPYEQYFGPGTRLTVT.

The chain uses TRBV7-9 and TRBJ1-2, with 7 positions matching TRBD1. The germline V gene encodes CDR1 SEHNR and CDR2 FQNEAQ (reference sequence). V shed 5 bases and J 4 bases; nucleotides not matched to a gene: 7. The CDR3 runs 14 residues. The CDR3 loop is CASSPWDSAYGYTF. The CDR3 coding sequence is TGTGCCAGCAGCCCCTGGGACAGCGCCTATGGCTACACCTTC.

This clone was seen once. The chain has TRBV7-9 and TRBJ2-5, with 8 bases matching TRBD2. This CDR3 has 15 residues. Trimming cost V 8 bases and J 5 bases; bases outside gene matches: 13. Looked up from germline, CDR1 is SEHNR and CDR2 is FQNEAQ (reference sequence). The CDR3 DNA reads as TGTGCCAGCCCCGGACAAGCGGGGGCTCCTGAGACCCAGTACTTC. Its protein is CASPGQAGAPETQYF.